This T cell receptor (beta chain) appears in the sequencing data of a study of T cell repertoires in cytomegalovirus infection. A few counts support this clonotype. As yet, its antigen is unknown. From germline, CDR1 is DFQATT and CDR2 SNEGSKA (reference sequence). V was clipped by 3 bases and J by 2 bases, with 11 bases between them. The CDR3 covers 14 residues. TCRdb itself ran the reads through MiXCR, one entry per CDR3 protein. The sample records approximately 500,000 distinct CDR3 sequences, approximately 17% being singletons. Study results and caveats: It was HLA-C-restricted CMV-specific TCR beta clonotypes that dominated the response ex vivo.

The chain uses TRBV20-1 and TRBJ1-3; the D gene is possibly TRBD1 (5 bases). The clonotype was recovered from a human donor in good health (CMV status not recorded). Some clones in this sample may be carry-over from other donors' samples. The sample taken for sequencing was CD8+ T cells from PBMCs. The DNA for the CDR3 is TGCAGTGCTAGGGCGGGGGGAACTGGAAACACCATATATTTT. It specifies CSARAGGTGNTIYF.